The clone carrying this TCR beta chain has only a few counts. Antigen: not known. This CDR3 has 14 residues. Germline V gene data show CDR1 as SGHVS and CDR2 as FQNEAQ. Unmatched junction bases numbered 7, after V lost 5 bases and J lost 7 bases. The entry originates in a study of T cells in Graves' hyperthyroidism and ophthalmopathy. Regarding the study as a whole: Ophthalmopathy prediction by the model preceded onset by a median roughly 6 months.

Ophthalmopathy patients all had a Clinical Activity Score of at least 3, a NOSPECS grade of at least 4 and disease under 3 months old. RNA transcripts gave rise to amplified TCR beta CDR3 regions. When the TCR CDR3 underwent first-round RT-PCR, the HTBI primer set was used. One entry per CDR3 protein, called by TCRdb with MiXCR from the multiplex PCR reads. The sample lists some 550,000 distinct CDR3 sequences; 16% were seen once. V is TRBV7-8 and J is TRBJ1-5; 8 bases match TRBD1. This receptor was identified in a middle-aged woman with Graves' ophthalmopathy. The sample taken for sequencing was blood. This CDR3 reads CASSQDRVFQPQHF. In nucleotides, the CDR3 is TGTGCCAGCAGCCAGGACAGGGTATTCCAGCCCCAGCATTTT.